This is a list of T cell receptor beta chains from one sample in a study of T cell changes during pregnancy in multiple sclerosis. Assay used: immunoSEQ multiplex PCR; TCRdb lists only in-frame clones, some missing. The table has about 72,000 clones, 75% to 95% seen once. The sequencing used peripheral blood, collected in the third trimester of pregnancy. The receptors shown here come from a female donor in good health, enrolled as a control in a pregnancy study. CDR3s include the opening cysteine and the closing phenylalanine or tryptophan. Each record gives: D gene, V gene, CDR3 length, clone size, J gene, CDR3 DNA, CDR3 protein. A D gene is named only where the DNA matches it firmly. Some rows mark clone size as missing; the rest say once, few, many or name a class of expanded clone.

d_gene: TRBD1
v_gene: TRBV19
len: 14
abundance: .
j_gene: TRBJ1-1
CDR3nt: TGTGCCAGTAGTCTATCAGGGGGCAGCGCTGAAGCTTTCTTT
CDR3aa: CASSLSGGSAEAFF

d_gene: .
v_gene: TRBV18
len: 15
abundance: .
j_gene: TRBJ2-3
CDR3nt: TGTGCCAGCTCCCCTCCATCCAGAACCAGTGGTACGCAGTATTTT
CDR3aa: CASSPPSRTSGTQYF

d_gene: .
v_gene: TRBV25-1
len: 11
abundance: .
j_gene: TRBJ2-7
CDR3nt: TGTGCCAGCAGTGACATCCACGAGCAGTACTTC
CDR3aa: CASSDIHEQYF

d_gene: .
v_gene: TRBV7-9
len: 15
abundance: once
j_gene: TRBJ2-1
CDR3nt: TGTGCCAGCAGCATCCAGGGGGGTTCCTACAATGAGCAGTTCTTC
CDR3aa: CASSIQGGSYNEQFF

d_gene: .
v_gene: TRBV15
len: 15
abundance: .
j_gene: TRBJ2-1
CDR3nt: TGTGCCACCAGCAGAGAGTCGGCCGTCGGGAATGAGCAGTTCTTC
CDR3aa: CATSRESAVGNEQFF

d_gene: .
v_gene: TRBV20-1
len: 10
abundance: once
j_gene: TRBJ2-3
CDR3nt: TGCAGTAGAGAGTCGGATACGCAGTATTTT
CDR3aa: CSRESDTQYF

d_gene: .
v_gene: TRBV2
len: 12
abundance: .
j_gene: TRBJ2-4
CDR3nt: TGTGCCAAGAGAGTAGCCAAAAACATTCAGTACTTC
CDR3aa: CAKRVAKNIQYF

d_gene: TRBD2
v_gene: TRBV9
len: 18
abundance: once
j_gene: TRBJ2-3
CDR3nt: TGTGCCAGCAGCGTAACCCGCGGACTAGCGGGAGGGACAGATACGCAGTATTTT
CDR3aa: CASSVTRGLAGGTDTQYF

d_gene: .
v_gene: TRBV5-1
len: 17
abundance: .
j_gene: TRBJ2-3
CDR3nt: TGCGCCAGCAGCTCGACCCCCGGGTCCTTCAGCACAGATACGCAGTATTTT
CDR3aa: CASSSTPGSFSTDTQYF

d_gene: .
v_gene: TRBV19
len: 15
abundance: .
j_gene: TRBJ1-2
CDR3nt: TGTGCCAGTTCCCCTGGTGGGGACTCCGGCTATGGCTACACCTTC
CDR3aa: CASSPGGDSGYGYTF

d_gene: TRBD1
v_gene: TRBV28
len: 19
abundance: .
j_gene: TRBJ2-4
CDR3nt: TGTGCCAGCAGGACACAGGGGGGCGACAGTTTTTATCCCGGGAACATTCAGTACTTC
CDR3aa: CASRTQGGDSFYPGNIQYF

d_gene: .
v_gene: TRBV5-8
len: 14
abundance: .
j_gene: TRBJ2-5
CDR3nt: TGTGCCAGCAGCTTGGACAGTACAAGGGAGACCCAGTACTTC
CDR3aa: CASSLDSTRETQYF

d_gene: TRBD1
v_gene: TRBV12-5
len: 13
abundance: .
j_gene: TRBJ2-5
CDR3nt: TGTGCTAGTGGGGGGACAGGGGGAGAGACCCAGTACTTC
CDR3aa: CASGGTGGETQYF

d_gene: TRBD1
v_gene: TRBV29-1
len: 14
abundance: .
j_gene: TRBJ2-1
CDR3nt: TGCAGCGTTGTCAAGACAGGGTCCTACAATGAGCAGTTCTTC
CDR3aa: CSVVKTGSYNEQFF

d_gene: .
v_gene: TRBV6-6
len: 12
abundance: .
j_gene: TRBJ2-1
CDR3nt: TGTGCCAGCAGCAGATTATACAATGAGCAGTTCTTC
CDR3aa: CASSRLYNEQFF

d_gene: .
v_gene: TRBV19
len: 14
abundance: few
j_gene: TRBJ1-5
CDR3nt: TGTGCCAGTAGTCCCAGGGCAGGCAATCAGCCCCAGCATTTT
CDR3aa: CASSPRAGNQPQHF

d_gene: TRBD1
v_gene: TRBV28
len: 13
abundance: .
j_gene: TRBJ1-2
CDR3nt: TGTGCCAGCAGCATCCCCCAGGGGGATGGCTACACCTTC
CDR3aa: CASSIPQGDGYTF

d_gene: .
v_gene: TRBV7-9
len: 15
abundance: .
j_gene: TRBJ2-1
CDR3nt: TGTGCCAGCAGCTCGTCCCTTGGGTGGAGCAATGAGCAGTTCTTC
CDR3aa: CASSSSLGWSNEQFF

d_gene: TRBD1
v_gene: TRBV19
len: 14
abundance: .
j_gene: TRBJ1-1
CDR3nt: TGTGCCAGTAGTAAACATCCCCAAGACAGGGAGACTTTCTTT
CDR3aa: CASSKHPQDRETFF

d_gene: .
v_gene: TRBV7-2
len: 14
abundance: .
j_gene: TRBJ1-2
CDR3nt: TGTGCCAGCAGCTTAGAAACAGGGAAATATGGCTACACCTTC
CDR3aa: CASSLETGKYGYTF

d_gene: .
v_gene: TRBV5-1
len: 17
abundance: .
j_gene: TRBJ2-7
CDR3nt: TGCGCCAGCAGCTCCTTACGTGGAGGATCTAATTCCTACGAGCAGTACTTC
CDR3aa: CASSSLRGGSNSYEQYF

d_gene: TRBD1
v_gene: TRBV5-6
len: 15
abundance: .
j_gene: TRBJ1-1
CDR3nt: TGTGCCAGCAGCTGGGCGACAGGGAAGAACACTGAAGCTTTCTTT
CDR3aa: CASSWATGKNTEAFF

d_gene: .
v_gene: TRBV4-2
len: 15
abundance: once
j_gene: TRBJ2-7
CDR3nt: TGTGCCAGCAGCCAAGAGGAGGAAGAAACCTACGAGCAGTACTTC
CDR3aa: CASSQEEEETYEQYF

d_gene: TRBD2
v_gene: TRBV5-1
len: 16
abundance: .
j_gene: TRBJ2-3
CDR3nt: TGCGCCAGCAGCTTGGCCGTGGTAGCGGGGACAGATACGCAGTATTTT
CDR3aa: CASSLAVVAGTDTQYF

d_gene: .
v_gene: TRBV7-9
len: 12
abundance: .
j_gene: TRBJ2-7
CDR3nt: TGTGCCAGCAGCTTAGGGGAGATTGTGCAGTACTTC
CDR3aa: CASSLGEIVQYF

d_gene: .
v_gene: TRBV5-1
len: 15
abundance: .
j_gene: TRBJ2-2
CDR3nt: TGCGCCAGCAGCACCGCTTTAGGAGAGGCCGGGGAGCTGTTTTTT
CDR3aa: CASSTALGEAGELFF

d_gene: .
v_gene: TRBV5-1
len: 15
abundance: .
j_gene: TRBJ2-1
CDR3nt: TGCGCCAGCAGCTCCTCCGGGACAAGCTACAATGAGCAGTTCTTC
CDR3aa: CASSSSGTSYNEQFF

d_gene: TRBD1
v_gene: TRBV11-2
len: 15
abundance: few
j_gene: TRBJ1-3
CDR3nt: TGTGCCAGCAGCGCCCGACAGGGCCCTGGAAACACCATATATTTT
CDR3aa: CASSARQGPGNTIYF

d_gene: .
v_gene: TRBV27
len: 14
abundance: .
j_gene: TRBJ2-7
CDR3nt: TGTGCCAGCAGCACAGGGTTAGGGACCTACGAGCAGTACTTC
CDR3aa: CASSTGLGTYEQYF

d_gene: .
v_gene: TRBV5-1
len: 14
abundance: .
j_gene: TRBJ2-4
CDR3nt: TGCGCCAGCAGCCCCAGTTCGGCCAAAAACATTCAGTACTTC
CDR3aa: CASSPSSAKNIQYF

d_gene: .
v_gene: TRBV5-1
len: 16
abundance: .
j_gene: TRBJ2-2
CDR3nt: TGCGCCAGCAGCCCCCGGAGGCAGGCGAACACCGGGGAGCTGTTTTTT
CDR3aa: CASSPRRQANTGELFF

d_gene: TRBD1
v_gene: TRBV28
len: 14
abundance: .
j_gene: TRBJ2-7
CDR3nt: TGTGCCAGCAGCCCCGGGACAGGGGCCTACGAGCAGTACTTC
CDR3aa: CASSPGTGAYEQYF

d_gene: .
v_gene: TRBV6-1
len: 11
abundance: .
j_gene: TRBJ1-1
CDR3nt: TGTGCCAGCAAGGATACAGAGTTCGCTTTCTTT
CDR3aa: CASKDTEFAFF

d_gene: TRBD2
v_gene: TRBV27
len: 17
abundance: .
j_gene: TRBJ2-3
CDR3nt: TGTGCCAGCAGCATCTGGACTAGCGGGGGGGGGACAGATACGCAGTATTTT
CDR3aa: CASSIWTSGGGTDTQYF

d_gene: .
v_gene: TRBV6-1
len: 15
abundance: .
j_gene: TRBJ1-5
CDR3nt: TGTGCCAGCAGTGAAGGTGAGGGTGGCAATCAGCCCCAGCATTTT
CDR3aa: CASSEGEGGNQPQHF

d_gene: .
v_gene: TRBV9
len: 15
abundance: .
j_gene: TRBJ2-2
CDR3nt: TGTGCCAGCAGCTTGCAAACTAGTGGTGGAGGGGAGCTGTTTTTT
CDR3aa: CASSLQTSGGGELFF

d_gene: .
v_gene: TRBV28
len: 17
abundance: .
j_gene: TRBJ1-3
CDR3nt: TGTGCCAGCAGTCCGCCGACCGGGACACCAATTGGAAACACCATATATTTT
CDR3aa: CASSPPTGTPIGNTIYF

d_gene: TRBD2
v_gene: TRBV5-1
len: 16
abundance: .
j_gene: TRBJ2-7
CDR3nt: TGCGCCAGCAGCTTGGCTAGCGGGAGTGCCCGTTTCGAGCAGTACTTC
CDR3aa: CASSLASGSARFEQYF

d_gene: .
v_gene: TRBV7-8
len: 12
abundance: .
j_gene: TRBJ2-5
CDR3nt: TGTGCCAGCAGGACACCCCCAGAGACCCAGTACTTC
CDR3aa: CASRTPPETQYF

d_gene: TRBD1
v_gene: TRBV5-1
len: 14
abundance: .
j_gene: TRBJ1-1
CDR3nt: TGCGCCAGCAGCGCGGGACAGGGTCGCACTGAAGCTTTCTTT
CDR3aa: CASSAGQGRTEAFF

d_gene: .
v_gene: TRBV9
len: 14
abundance: .
j_gene: TRBJ2-1
CDR3nt: TGTGCCAGCAGCGTAGCCGGGAGTCCAAGTGAGCAGTTCTTC
CDR3aa: CASSVAGSPSEQFF

d_gene: .
v_gene: TRBV18
len: 15
abundance: .
j_gene: TRBJ2-5
CDR3nt: TGTGCCAGCTCACCTAATAACAGGGCTTCGGAGACCCAGTACTTC
CDR3aa: CASSPNNRASETQYF

d_gene: TRBD2
v_gene: TRBV4-3
len: 17
abundance: .
j_gene: TRBJ2-1
CDR3nt: TGCGCCAGCAGCCAGTTACGGACTAGCGGGAGGGAAAATGAGCAGTTCTTC
CDR3aa: CASSQLRTSGRENEQFF

d_gene: TRBD1
v_gene: TRBV27
len: 15
abundance: .
j_gene: TRBJ1-1
CDR3nt: TGTGCCAGCAGTACCGGACAGGGGATGAACACTGAAGCTTTCTTT
CDR3aa: CASSTGQGMNTEAFF

d_gene: .
v_gene: TRBV5-1
len: 13
abundance: .
j_gene: TRBJ1-2
CDR3nt: TGCGCCAGCAGCTTGCGTCAGGGCTATGGCTACACCTTC
CDR3aa: CASSLRQGYGYTF

d_gene: TRBD1
v_gene: TRBV15
len: 14
abundance: once
j_gene: TRBJ2-1
CDR3nt: TGTGCCACCAGCGAGGACAGGCTACAATATGAGCAGTTCTTC
CDR3aa: CATSEDRLQYEQFF

d_gene: .
v_gene: TRBV11-3
len: 14
abundance: .
j_gene: TRBJ2-1
CDR3nt: TGTGCCAGCAGCTTGTGGGGCCCGGGCACTGAGCAGTTCTTC
CDR3aa: CASSLWGPGTEQFF

d_gene: .
v_gene: TRBV6-5
len: 13
abundance: once
j_gene: TRBJ2-6
CDR3nt: TGTGCCAGCAGTTACCCAGGGGCCAACGTCCTGACTTTC
CDR3aa: CASSYPGANVLTF

d_gene: .
v_gene: TRBV6-1
len: 13
abundance: .
j_gene: TRBJ1-1
CDR3nt: TGTGCCAGCAGTACCCACAGGGCGACTGAAGCTTTCTTT
CDR3aa: CASSTHRATEAFF

d_gene: TRBD1
v_gene: TRBV28
len: 15
abundance: .
j_gene: TRBJ2-1
CDR3nt: TGTGCCAGCAGTTACTCCGGGACAGGGGGCAATGAGCAGTTCTTC
CDR3aa: CASSYSGTGGNEQFF